The 23 T cell receptor beta chains in this list originate from one sample, sequenced in a study of T cells after yellow fever vaccination (dated by TCRdb to about 2019). This specimen's treatment or condition label, per the study, means: live attenuated yellow fever vaccine strain. The library came from 5' RACE. TCRdb shows the sequencer as Illumina NovaSeq 6000. Through fastp at Q25 and MiXCR, TCRdb rebuilt clones from the public reads, retaining in-frame beta chains. When rows share a CDR3 protein, they turn into one entry using the most common DNA and genes. Within this sample are under 400,000 distinct CDR3 sequences, with around an eighth of them counted one time only. The ten largest clones add up to 3.2% of the sample. The sequenced sample was CD4+ T cells sorted from PBMCs, obtained 15 days after the yellow fever booster vaccination. These receptors came from a man younger than 35 who received the YFV17D yellow fever vaccine.

The table lists this clonotype with many counts. This sequence joins TRBV10-3 and TRBJ2-7, with 9 bases fitting TRBD1. This CDR3 region has 13 residues. Germline CDR1 reads ENHRY; CDR2 reads SYGVKD. V trimming: 6 bases; J trimming: 7 bases; junction bases outside the gene matches: 7. DNA of the CDR3: TGTGCCATCAGCCCGGGACAGGGTGCGGAGCAGTACGTC. This sequence encodes CAISPGQGAEQYV.

The chain employs TRBV7-9 and TRBJ2-5, with D perhaps matching TRBD1 or TRBD2 (5 bases each). The V and J ends lost 2 bases and 6 bases respectively, with 10 bases between them. The V gene's germline CDR1 is SEHNR and CDR2 FQNEAQ (reference sequence). CDR3 length: 13 amino acids. The CDR3 DNA follows: TGTGCCAGCAGCTTAACCGGGGCCCAGACCCAGTACTTC. As protein: CASSLTGAQTQYF.

This clonotype appeared a single time. This chain links TRBV11-2 with TRBJ2-1, with 11 positions matching TRBD2. Losses at the gene ends were 6 bases for V and 5 bases for J; bases not matched to a gene: 6. The CDR3 loop spans 15 amino acids. Germline CDR1 reads SGHAT; CDR2 reads FQNNGV. This CDR3 is CASRLIAGGDNEQFF. CDR3 in DNA: TGTGCCAGCAGGCTAATAGCGGGGGGGGACAATGAGCAGTTCTTC.

The V and J genes are TRBV3-1 and TRBJ2-1; D gene uncertain. CDR1 and CDR2 (germline): LGHDT, YNNKEL (reference sequence). Trimming cost V 1 base and J 7 bases, with 8 bases left between them. CDR3 size: 13 residues. CDR3: CASSQVRENEQFF. The CDR3 DNA sequence: TGTGCCAGCAGCCAAGTTAGAGAAAATGAGCAGTTCTTC.

The chain joins TRBV18 to TRBJ2-1, with D perhaps being TRBD1 or TRBD2 (5 bases each). This CDR3 spans 15 amino acids. V was pared by 3 bases and J by 9 bases, with 18 bases between. The germline CDR1 and CDR2 sequences are KGHSH and LQKENI. In DNA form, the CDR3 reads TGTGCCAGCTCACCCTTTGGGGGTCTTCAGGGTGAGCAGTTCTTC. It yields the protein CASSPFGGLQGEQFF.

In its sample, this clonotype was seen a few times. V usage is TRBV7-8 and J usage is TRBJ1-5; D unresolved. Germline-derived CDR1 and CDR2 are SGHVS and FQNEAQ. Trimming cost V 0 bases and J 0 bases, with 9 bases left between them. CDR3 length: 16 residues. CDR3 region: CASSLARAYSNQPQHF. CDR3 DNA sequence: TGTGCCAGCAGCTTAGCGCGAGCGTATAGCAATCAGCCCCAGCATTTT.

This clonotype was detected only a few times. The CDR3 DNA is TGTGCTAGTGGTTTGGTAGAAGAGACCCAGTACTTC. It codes for CASGLVEETQYF. V and J are TRBV12-5 and TRBJ2-5; D not resolved. V was cut by 0 bases and J by 3 bases, with 2 bases left in between. Germline CDR1 and CDR2: LGHNT and FRNRAP. The CDR3 covers 12 residues.

This clonotype has a handful of counts. The chain is built from TRBV6-6 and TRBJ1-1; D might be TRBD1 (6 bases). This CDR3 spans 17 amino acids. The V gene's germline CDR1 is MNHNY and CDR2 SVGAGI (reference sequence). The V end lost 6 bases, the J end lost 4 bases, and 24 bases lay between the germline ends. CDR3 DNA sequence: TGTGCCAGCAGGTGGTGGTCAGGGGAAGGGGGTAGCACTGAAGCTTTCTTT. Protein product: CASRWWSGEGGSTEAFF.

Only a few counts were recorded for this clonotype. The rearrangement links TRBV7-2 to TRBJ1-1; D is unresolved. V shed 2 bases and J shed 1 base, with 14 bases lying between them. CDR3 length: 16 amino acids. Germline assignment: CDR1 SGHTA and CDR2 FQGNSA. The CDR3 nucleotides read TGTGCCAGCAGCTTACGAAGCATTTTGGGGAACACTGAAGCTTTCTTT. It codes for CASSLRSILGNTEAFF.

The chain recombines TRBV7-3 with TRBJ2-3, with a possible D match to TRBD1 (6 bases). Germline-derived CDR1 and CDR2 are SGHTA and FQGTGA. The V end was cut by 5 bases, the J end by 0 bases, with 12 bases between. The CDR3 totals 15 residues. The DNA of the CDR3 is TGTGCCAGCAGCCCCGGGACACCTAGCACAGATACGCAGTATTTT. Translated, it gives CASSPGTPSTDTQYF.

This sequence joins TRBV14 and TRBJ2-5; maybe TRBD1 (6 bases). Germline values: CDR1 SGHDN, CDR2 FVKESK. Trimming removed 4 bases from V and 3 bases from J, with 24 bases in between. The CDR3 length is 18 residues. The chain's CDR3 is CASSLTLTLRDIKETQYF. CDR3 DNA sequence: TGTGCCAGCAGCCTAACCCTTACACTCCGGGACATAAAAGAGACCCAGTACTTC. Full variable domain (outside the CDR3, taken from reference TRBV14 and TRBJ2-5): EAGVTQFPSHSVIEKGQTVTLRCDPISGHDNLYWYRRVMGKEIKFLLHFVKESKQDESGMPNNRFLAERTGGTYSTLKVQPAELEDSGVYFCASSLTLTLRDIKETQYFGPGTRLLVL.

This clonotype occurred many times. The chain has TRBV10-3 and TRBJ1-1; TRBD1 matches at 9 bases. V trimming: 2 bases; J trimming: 5 bases; junction bases outside the gene matches: 6. The CDR3 runs 15 residues. In germline, CDR1 is ENHRY, CDR2 SYGVKD. The CDR3 DNA reads as TGTGCCATCAGTGAGCCGGGACAGGGCAAAACTGAAGCTTTCTTT. Translating gives CAISEPGQGKTEAFF.

The chain carries TRBV7-3 and TRBJ2-5, with TRBD2 matching over 9 bases. The ends lost 2 bases at V and 4 bases at J; junction bases unmatched: 5. CDR1 SGHTA and CDR2 FQGTGA come from the germline V gene. The CDR3 runs to 15 residues. In DNA, the CDR3 is TGTGCCAGCAGCTTAGCGAGCGGGGGGAGAGAGACCCAGTACTTC. It translates to CASSLASGGRETQYF.

The genes are TRBV7-2 and TRBJ1-6; D is uncertain. The germline V gene has CDR1 SGHTA and CDR2 FQGNSA. The CDR3 is made up of 13 amino acids. Trimming left V 4 bases short and J 7 bases short, with 8 bases between. The CDR3 DNA reads TGTGCCAGCAGCTCAGAACCGAATTCACCCCTCCACTTT. This codes for CASSSEPNSPLHF.

The chain uses TRBV19 and TRBJ2-7; D possibly corresponds to TRBD1 (5 bases). Germline CDR1 is LNHDA and CDR2 is SQIVND (reference sequence). The V end was cut by 0 bases, the J end by 3 bases, with 12 bases between. The CDR3 extends over 15 amino acids. Written as DNA, the CDR3 is TGTGCCAGTAGTATAGATCTTTGGGGCCTCTACGAGCAGTACTTC. It specifies CASSIDLWGLYEQYF.

V and J are TRBV5-4 and TRBJ1-1; D is possibly TRBD1 (5 bases). The CDR3 covers 15 residues. Between the trimmed V and J ends, which lost 0 bases and 4 bases, there was a span of 13 bases. CDR1 is SGHNT, CDR2 YYREEE, per germline (reference sequence). Here the CDR3 DNA reads TGTGCCAGCAGCTTGGCCGCCAGGGTGGGCACTGAAGCTTTCTTT. It specifies CASSLAARVGTEAFF.

There are a few counts of this clonotype. The rearrangement joins TRBV12-3 or TRBV12-4 to TRBJ2-7, with D maybe TRBD1 (5 bases). V was cut by 5 bases and J by 2 bases, with 7 bases left in between. This CDR3 comprises 12 residues. CDR3 nucleotide sequence: TGTGCCAGCAGTATCAGGGCCTACGAGCAGTACTTC. Protein product: CASSIRAYEQYF.

This clonotype was counted a few times. The chain couples TRBV5-1 to TRBJ1-2; TRBD1 agrees at 7 bases. With 4 bases clipped from V and 2 bases from J, the junction kept 8 bases outside the gene matches. This CDR3 comprises 15 residues. Germline CDR1 SGHRS, CDR2 YFSETQ. CDR3 nucleotides: TGCGCCAGCAGCCTTCCCGACAGGGTGAACTATGGCTACACCTTC. Its protein is CASSLPDRVNYGYTF.

This clonotype was found many times. J is TRBJ2-1 and V is TRBV7-6; perhaps D is TRBD1 or TRBD2 (6 bases each). V was shortened by 4 bases and J by 7 bases, with 20 bases between the two germline ends. There are 16 residues in the CDR3. CDR1 SGHVS and CDR2 FNYEAQ come from the germline V gene. The CDR3 protein is CASSSLPGANGNEQFF. The CDR3 bases are TGTGCCAGCAGCTCCCTTCCGGGGGCCAATGGGAATGAGCAGTTCTTC. Based on the CDR3 plus reference TRBV7-6 and TRBJ2-1, the full variable domain is GAGVSQSPRYKVTKRGQDVALRCDPISGHVSLYWYRQALGQGPEFLTYFNYEAQQDKSGLPNDRFSAERPEGSISTLTIQRTEQRDSAMYRCASSSLPGANGNEQFFGPGTRLTVL.

The chain is built from TRBV9 and TRBJ2-3; D unclear. This CDR3 has 12 amino acids. The V end lost 0 bases, the J end lost 6 bases, and 5 bases lay between the germline ends. Germline V gene data show CDR1 as SGDLS and CDR2 as YYNGEE. The CDR3 protein is CASSVAHDTQYF. The CDR3 DNA follows: TGTGCCAGCAGCGTAGCGCACGATACGCAGTATTTT.

The chain links TRBV12-3 or TRBV12-4 to TRBJ2-1; D possibly matches TRBD1 or TRBD2 (5 bases each). Trimming stripped 3 bases from V and 8 bases from J, with 11 bases between. The CDR3 extends over 13 amino acids. This CDR3 is CASSLGVDDEQFF. In nucleotides, the CDR3 is TGTGCCAGCAGTTTGGGGGTAGACGATGAGCAGTTCTTC.

The sample holds a few counts of this clonotype. V is TRBV7-9 and J is TRBJ1-4, with D possibly TRBD1 on 5 matching bases. The ends were cut back, 6 bases at V and 0 bases at J, with 14 bases in the middle. This CDR3 has 16 amino acids. CDR1 is SEHNR and CDR2 is FQNEAQ in the germline V gene (reference sequence). The chain's CDR3 is CASRHRGRATNEKLFF. The CDR3 nucleotides are TGTGCCAGCAGGCATCGGGGCAGAGCAACTAATGAAAAACTGTTTTTT.

This rearrangement joins TRBV29-1 to TRBJ2-3; TRBD2 agrees at 11 bases. The ends lost 3 bases at V and 5 bases at J; junction bases unmatched: 7. CDR1 is SQVTM, CDR2 ANQGSEA, per germline. The CDR3 is 15 residues long. DNA of the CDR3: TGCAGCGTTGACCACCTAGCGGGGGGAAAAGATACGCAGTATTTT. Its protein is CSVDHLAGGKDTQYF.